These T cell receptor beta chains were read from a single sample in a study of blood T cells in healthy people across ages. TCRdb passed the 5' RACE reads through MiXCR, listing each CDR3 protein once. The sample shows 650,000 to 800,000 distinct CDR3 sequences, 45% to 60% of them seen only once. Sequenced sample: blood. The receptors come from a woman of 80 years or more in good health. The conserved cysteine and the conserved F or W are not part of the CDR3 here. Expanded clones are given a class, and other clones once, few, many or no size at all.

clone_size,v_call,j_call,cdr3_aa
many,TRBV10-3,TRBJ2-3,AIGNPPGLAGEGTDTQY
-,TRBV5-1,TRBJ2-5,ASSPRPASSATQY
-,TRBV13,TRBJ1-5,ASSWGVRNQPQH
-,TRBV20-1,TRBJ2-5,SARPDPGIGTQY
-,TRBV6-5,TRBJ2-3,ASSSVLAGGADTQY
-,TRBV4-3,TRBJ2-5,ASSQYRERWETQY
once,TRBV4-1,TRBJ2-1,ASSQESPGASSYNEQF
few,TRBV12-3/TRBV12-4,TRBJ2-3,ASSLEREEVYTQY
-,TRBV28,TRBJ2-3,ASSWYDTQY
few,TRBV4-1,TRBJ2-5,ASSRGTEQETQY
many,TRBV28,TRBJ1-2,ASSFFIGGYT
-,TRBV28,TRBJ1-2,VSSSDSYGYT
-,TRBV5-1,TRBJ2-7,ASSVGQGAGEQY
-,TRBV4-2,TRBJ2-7,ASSQVSGKTSYEQY
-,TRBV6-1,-,ASSLTTGSAETQY
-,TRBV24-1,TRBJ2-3,ATSDPKTSGRVADTQY
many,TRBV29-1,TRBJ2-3,SVPWTSGQGGTQY
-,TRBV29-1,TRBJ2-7,SVGGEGAYEQY
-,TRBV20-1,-,SASDGTYEQY
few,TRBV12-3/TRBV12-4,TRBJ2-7,ASSFGRHPFAYEQY